Listed here are 26 T cell receptor beta chains from one sample, sequenced in a study of read filtering for tumor transcriptome and immune sequencing (TCRdb year 2020). Sequencing relied on an Illumina HiSeq 4000. TCR libraries were built from approximately 400 ng RNA with the Immunoverse kit, using molecular barcoded adaptors covering alpha/delta and beta/gamma chains. TCRdb cleaned the public reads at Q25 with fastp, built clones with MiXCR and kept in-frame beta chains. Identical CDR3 protein sequences are pooled into one entry, listed with their most common genes and DNA. The sample data list tens of thousands of distinct CDR3 sequences, and 12% of these were observed just once. The biggest ten clones account for about 14% of the sample. Sequenced: a population of CD138-negative cells sorted from bone marrow. This specimen's cell subset or site label, per the study, means: bone marrow mononuclear cells depleted of CD138+ plasma/myeloma cells by negative magnetic selection. These receptors were collected from a donor aged 40 or older with multiple myeloma.

Ten or more counts support this clonotype. This chain joins TRBV24-1 and TRBJ2-1, with D unclear. Per germline, CDR1 KGHDR and CDR2 SFDVKD. The CDR3 length is 16 residues. V was cut by 5 bases and J by 0 bases, with 13 bases left in between. The CDR3 loop reads CATSAFRASSYNEQFF. The CDR3 DNA follows: TGTGCCACCAGTGCTTTCCGAGCGAGCTCCTACAATGAGCAGTTCTTC.

This clonotype was detected ten times or more. CDR3 DNA sequence: TGTGCCAGCAGTTACGCTGCGGGGCTGAGCACAGATACGCAGTATTTT. It encodes CASSYAAGLSTDTQYF. The genes are TRBV6-6 and TRBJ2-3, with D perhaps matching TRBD2 (6 bases). Between the trimmed V and J ends, which lost 2 bases and 0 bases, there was a span of 12 bases. CDR1 and CDR2 from the germline V gene are MNHNY and SVGAGI (reference sequence). CDR3 length equals 16 residues.

This clonotype is judged large (0.1 to 1%). The genes are TRBV7-3 and TRBJ2-1, with a possible D match to TRBD2 (6 bases). Germline-derived CDR1 and CDR2 are SGHTA and FQGTGA. V lost 1 base and J 4 bases, leaving 11 bases between the germline ends. The CDR3 contains 15 residues. The chain's CDR3 is CASSLSGTLYNEQFF. CDR3 nucleotides: TGTGCCAGCAGCTTAAGCGGGACCCTTTACAATGAGCAGTTCTTC.

In its sample, this clonotype was seen many times. The rearrangement links TRBV19 to TRBJ1-2; D is perhaps TRBD1 (5 bases). Germline-derived CDR1 and CDR2 are LNHDA and SQIVND (reference sequence). Trimming took 3 bases from V and 0 from J, leaving 17 bases between them. The CDR3 is 17 residues long. The chain's CDR3 is CASSIRDPALSNYGYTF. The DNA for the CDR3 is TGTGCCAGTAGTATTCGGGACCCGGCTTTGTCTAACTATGGCTACACCTTC.

This clonotype was seen many times. The J gene is TRBJ1-5, the V gene TRBV28; no clear D gene. The CDR3 runs 12 residues. The ends were cut back, 6 bases at V and 1 base at J, with 4 bases in the middle. Germline CDR1 MDHEN, CDR2 SYDVKM. This CDR3 is CASRKSNQPQHF. The CDR3 DNA reads as TGTGCCAGCAGAAAAAGCAATCAGCCCCAGCATTTT.

Ten or more counts support this clonotype. The V and J genes are TRBV5-1 and TRBJ2-2, with a tentative D call TRBD1 (7 bases). V lost 4 bases and J lost 3, with 19 bases in between. Germline CDR1 and CDR2: SGHRS and YFSETQ. CDR3 length: 17 amino acids. The CDR3: CASSPGVLGGDTGELFF. CDR3 DNA: TGCGCCAGCAGCCCGGGGGTCCTAGGGGGCGACACCGGGGAGCTGTTTTTT. Full variable domain (missing parts from reference TRBV5-1 and TRBJ2-2): KAGVTQTPRYLIKTRGQQVTLSCSPISGHRSVSWYQQTPGQGLQFLFEYFSETQRNKGNFPGRFSGRQFSNSRSEMNVSTLELGDSALYLCASSPGVLGGDTGELFFGEGSRLTVL.

The chain recombines TRBV11-3 with TRBJ2-1, with 7 bases lining up with TRBD2. With 5 bases clipped from V and 13 bases from J, the junction kept 17 bases outside the gene matches. This CDR3 region has 15 residues. Germline CDR1 reads SGHNT; CDR2 reads YENEEA. This CDR3 is CASSQGGSAPIDQFF. DNA for the CDR3: TGTGCCAGCAGCCAAGGCGGGAGTGCACCAATCGATCAGTTCTTC.

This clonotype was picked up many times. The genes are TRBV18 and TRBJ2-7; the D gene could be TRBD1 or TRBD2 (5 bases each). The CDR3 has 14 amino acids. V lost 3 bases and J 3 bases, leaving 12 bases between the germline ends. Germline assignment: CDR1 KGHSH and CDR2 LQKENI. CDR3 region: CASSPPGPIYEQYF. CDR3 DNA sequence: TGTGCCAGCTCACCTCCGGGGCCCATCTACGAGCAGTACTTC.

This clonotype was seen repeatedly, ten times or more. The chain joins TRBV13 to TRBJ2-3; D gene uncertain. This CDR3 region has 11 residues. Trimming cost V 6 bases and J 9 bases, with 10 bases left between them. CDR1 and CDR2 (germline): PRHDT, FYEKMQ (reference sequence). The CDR3 here is CASRKVDTQYF. The DNA for the CDR3 is TGTGCCAGCAGGAAGGTGGACACGCAGTATTTT.

This clonotype was seen many times. V and J are TRBV19 and TRBJ2-7; D may correspond to TRBD1 or TRBD2 (5 bases each). Trimming cost V 1 base and J 2 bases, with 9 bases left between them. CDR3 length equals 14 residues. Germline CDR1 reads LNHDA; CDR2 reads SQIVND (reference sequence). The CDR3 bases are TGTGCCAGTAGTATAGCCCAGGGAGCCTACGAGCAGTACTTC. The encoded protein is CASSIAQGAYEQYF.

This clonotype showed up many times. This sequence joins TRBV28 and TRBJ2-5; 7 bases line up with TRBD1. Germline values: CDR1 MDHEN, CDR2 SYDVKM. This CDR3 comprises 15 residues. The V gene end was trimmed by 5 bases and the J gene end by 2 bases; junction bases not matched to a gene: 8. The CDR3 bases are TGTGCCAGCAGTCGTTTCTGGGACAGACAAGAGACCCAGTACTTC. It is translated as CASSRFWDRQETQYF.

This clonotype showed up many times. The V call is TRBV7-9, the J call TRBJ1-2; 9 bases are shared with TRBD1. The CDR3 contains 12 residues. V dropped 8 bases and J dropped 7; count of bases not matched to a gene: 5. Germline lookup yields CDR1 SEHNR and CDR2 FQNEAQ (reference sequence). This CDR3 reads CASSGTGFGYTF. The CDR3 bases are TGTGCCAGCTCCGGGACAGGGTTTGGCTACACCTTC.

This clonotype came up many times. The chain has TRBV6-1 and TRBJ2-2; maybe TRBD2 (6 bases). CDR3 length equals 15 residues. Germline V lookup: CDR1 MNHNS, CDR2 SASEGT. V lost 2 bases, J lost 6 bases, and 13 bases lay in between. The CDR3 region is CASSERSGEPGELFF. CDR3 coding DNA: TGTGCCAGCAGTGAAAGGTCGGGAGAACCCGGGGAGCTGTTTTTT.

This sequence joins TRBV11-3 and TRBJ2-5; D is possibly TRBD1 (6 bases). This CDR3 spans 13 amino acids. Germline loops: CDR1 SGHNT, CDR2 YENEEA. The V and J ends lost 5 bases and 1 base respectively, with 8 bases between them. The chain's CDR3 is CASSRTAQETQYF. The CDR3 nucleotides are TGTGCCAGCAGCCGGACAGCCCAAGAGACCCAGTACTTC.

This clonotype is medium-sized (0.01 to 0.1%). The chain carries TRBV20-1 and TRBJ2-1; possibly TRBD2 for D (6 bases). The CDR3 is 10 amino acids. Germline assignment: CDR1 DFQATT and CDR2 SNEGSKA (reference sequence). Deletions cut 2 bases from V and 10 bases from J, with 6 bases between. This CDR3 reads CSARLAEQFF. CDR3 sequence (DNA): TGCAGTGCTAGACTAGCGGAGCAGTTCTTC.

This clonotype was counted at least ten times. V and J are TRBV20-1 and TRBJ2-7; D ambiguous. The CDR3 totals 12 residues. Germline assignment: CDR1 DFQATT and CDR2 SNEGSKA (reference sequence). V was shortened by 4 bases and J by 0 bases, with 7 bases between the two germline ends. DNA of the CDR3: TGCAGTGCTATGTTCCTCTCCTACGAGCAGTACTTC. Translating it yields CSAMFLSYEQYF.

This clonotype appeared a single time. The rearrangement uses TRBV19 and TRBJ2-1; unclear D gene. The germline V gene encodes CDR1 LNHDA and CDR2 SQIVND (reference sequence). The germline V and J ends were trimmed by 7 bases and 7 bases, with 20 bases remaining between them. The CDR3 has 15 residues. The CDR3 here is CASNDVEPLTNEQFF. Here the CDR3 DNA reads TGTGCCAGTAATGATGTGGAACCGTTAACTAATGAGCAGTTCTTC.

This clonotype occurred many times. The gene calls are TRBV7-3 and TRBJ2-2, with 7 positions matching TRBD2. V trimming: 5 bases; J trimming: 6 bases; junction bases outside the gene matches: 6. The CDR3 spans 14 residues. CDR1 is SGHTA and CDR2 is FQGTGA in the germline V gene. The CDR3 sequence: CASSEREEAGELFF. The CDR3, as DNA: TGTGCCAGCAGCGAGCGGGAAGAGGCCGGGGAGCTGTTTTTT. Full variable domain (remainder filled in from reference TRBV7-3 and TRBJ2-2): GAGVSQTPSNKVTEKGKYVELRCDPISGHTALYWYRQSLGQGPEFLIYFQGTGAADDSGLPNDRFFAVRPEGSVSTLKIQRTERGDSAVYLCASSEREEAGELFFGEGSRLTVL.

In DNA, the CDR3 is TGCAGCGGGGGGGCCAATGAGCAGTTCTTC. It yields the protein CSGGANEQFF. The chain uses TRBV29-1 and TRBJ2-1; D could derive from TRBD1 or TRBD2 (6 bases each). Germline V gene sequence: CDR1 SQVTM, CDR2 ANQGSEA. The CDR3 contains 10 residues. Trimming left V 7 bases short and J 6 bases short, with 7 bases between.

This clonotype was observed many times. This chain connects TRBV4-1 to TRBJ2-3, with 8 bases aligning to TRBD2. J lost 5 bases, V lost 4 bases, and 17 bases had no gene match. CDR1 is MGHRA and CDR2 is YSYEKL in the germline V gene. The CDR3 is 18 residues long. The CDR3 spells CASSREDVSSGTLDTQYF. As DNA, the CDR3 is TGCGCCAGCAGCCGAGAAGACGTGAGTAGCGGGACTTTAGATACGCAGTATTTT.

At least ten counts were recorded for this clonotype. The V and J genes are TRBV5-1 and TRBJ2-7; 11 bases map to TRBD2. The CDR3 length is 15 residues. Trimming took 3 bases from V and 5 from J; bases not matched to a gene: 7. Germline V gene data show CDR1 as SGHRS and CDR2 as YFSETQ. The CDR3 DNA is TGCGCCAGCAGCTACCAAGCGGGACTAGCGGACGAGCAGTACTTC. Protein sequence: CASSYQAGLADEQYF.

Ten or more counts support this clonotype. This rearrangement joins TRBV6-5 to TRBJ2-3; TRBD2 matches 13 bases. CDR1 and CDR2 from the germline V gene are MNHEY and SVGAGI. The CDR3 contains 18 residues. The V and J ends lost 1 base and 2 bases, in that order; junction bases with no gene match: 6. The CDR3 coding sequence is TGTGCCAGCAGTTACTTAGGACTAGCGGGAGATAACACAGATACGCAGTATTTT. This sequence encodes CASSYLGLAGDNTDTQYF.

Ten or more counts support this clonotype. The junction and the germline gene differ at one end; a read error may be behind it. The rearrangement links TRBV7-9 to TRBJ2-7; 7 bases agree with TRBD1. CDR1 and CDR2 (germline): SEHNR, FQNEAQ (reference sequence). This CDR3 has 13 amino acids. The CDR3 bases are TGTGCCAGCAGCTTAGCCTCCGGGACAGAGGCGGTCTTC. Protein sequence: CASSLASGTEAVF.

This clonotype appeared many times. The V and J genes are TRBV5-4 and TRBJ2-1, with D possibly being TRBD2 (5 bases). V lost 9 bases and J lost 7, with 20 bases in between. Germline V gives CDR1 SGHNT, CDR2 YYREEE (reference sequence). The CDR3 contains 14 residues. CDR3 sequence (DNA): TGTGCCACCCGCCCCGACCTAGGAGGTAATGAGCAGTTCTTC. It codes for CATRPDLGGNEQFF.

This clonotype has only one observation. No conserved phenylalanine or tryptophan is present at the end of the CDR3, so a read error is the likely explanation. The rearrangement joins TRBV20-1 to TRBJ2-2; the D gene is possibly TRBD2 (6 bases). Germline V lookup: CDR1 DFQATT, CDR2 SNEGSKA (reference sequence). Deletions cut 5 bases from V and 2 bases from J, with 12 bases between. This CDR3 is 14 amino acids long. Written as DNA, the CDR3 is TGCAGTGCTGGAGGGGACTTAAACACCGGGGAGCTGTTTCTT. It encodes CSAGGDLNTGELFL.

This clonotype was observed a single time. An end of the junction does not agree with germline; a read error may underlie this. The V call is TRBV27, the J call TRBJ2-4; TRBD1 matches 7 bases. The V gene's germline CDR1 is MNHEY and CDR2 SMNVEV (reference sequence). The CDR3 has 15 amino acids. The CDR3 region has the DNA TGTGCCTGCAGTTTCACAAACGGAGACAGGGACATTCAGTACTTC. Its protein product is CACSFTNGDRDIQYF.